These T cell receptor beta chains were read from a single sample in a study of blood T cells in healthy people across ages. MiXCR, applied by TCRdb to the 5' RACE reads, yields one record per CDR3 protein. This sample has 1,800,000 or so distinct CDR3 sequences, with 30% to 40% found just once. The specimen sequenced was blood. Receptors were obtained from a human donor in good health. The CDR3 runs from the conserved cysteine through the conserved F or W. The D gene is left open where the match is weak. Not all rows give a size; the values are once, few, many and, for expanded clones, a class.

D gene	V gene	clone size	J gene	CDR3 protein	CDR3 DNA
TRBD2	TRBV7-3	few	TRBJ2-5	CASSLTGRGGGETQYF	TGTGCCAGCAGCTTAACCGGACGGGGGGGCGGAGAGACCCAGTACTTC
TRBD1	TRBV12-3/TRBV12-4	-	TRBJ2-7	CASSTRQGTSYEQYF	TGTGCCAGCAGTACCCGACAGGGGACCTCCTACGAGCAGTACTTC
-	TRBV11-2	-	TRBJ2-3	CASSFSGASGSDTQYF	TGTGCCAGCAGTTTTTCAGGGGCTAGCGGATCAGATACGCAGTATTTT
-	TRBV10-3	few	TRBJ2-7	CAITSETRAYEQYF	TGTGCCATCACTTCCGAGACTAGGGCCTACGAGCAGTACTTC
-	TRBV30	-	TRBJ1-1	CAWSGETEAFF	TGTGCCTGGAGTGGGGAAACTGAAGCTTTCTTT
TRBD1	TRBV20-1	few	TRBJ2-7	CSALRDRGHEQYF	TGCAGTGCTCTCCGGGACAGGGGGCACGAGCAGTACTTC
-	TRBV4-2	few	TRBJ2-5	CASSQKGFKETQYF	TGTGCCAGCAGCCAAAAGGGATTCAAAGAGACCCAGTACTTC
-	TRBV6-1	-	TRBJ2-1	CASHRAALTEGEDEQFF	TGTGCCAGCCACAGGGCAGCTTTGACGGAGGGGGAGGATGAGCAGTTCTTC
-	TRBV7-6	few	TRBJ2-5	CASSPTPPGTQYF	TGTGCCAGCAGCCCTACTCCCCCTGGGACCCAGTACTTC
TRBD1	TRBV4-3	-	TRBJ2-3	CASSQLPGQGADTQYF	TGCGCCAGCAGCCAACTACCGGGACAGGGCGCAGATACGCAGTATTTT
-	TRBV27	-	TRBJ1-5	CASSDKASGVPFTQPQHF	TGTGCCAGCAGCGATAAAGCATCAGGGGTCCCCTTTACTCAGCCCCAGCATTTT
-	TRBV5-1	few	TRBJ1-1	CASSSTGPEAFF	TGCGCCAGCAGCTCCACAGGGCCCGAGGCTTTCTTT
-	TRBV7-2	-	TRBJ1-1	CASRPDRPLIQNTEAFF	TGTGCCAGCAGACCCGACCGTCCTCTCATCCAAAACACTGAAGCTTTCTTT
-	TRBV20-1	-	TRBJ2-3	CSARIGLSTDTQYF	TGCAGTGCTAGAATTGGGCTGTCCACAGATACGCAGTATTTT
TRBD1	TRBV10-3	-	TRBJ2-6	CAISPPRDRASGANVLTF	TGTGCCATCAGTCCCCCACGGGACAGGGCCTCTGGGGCCAACGTCCTGACTTTC